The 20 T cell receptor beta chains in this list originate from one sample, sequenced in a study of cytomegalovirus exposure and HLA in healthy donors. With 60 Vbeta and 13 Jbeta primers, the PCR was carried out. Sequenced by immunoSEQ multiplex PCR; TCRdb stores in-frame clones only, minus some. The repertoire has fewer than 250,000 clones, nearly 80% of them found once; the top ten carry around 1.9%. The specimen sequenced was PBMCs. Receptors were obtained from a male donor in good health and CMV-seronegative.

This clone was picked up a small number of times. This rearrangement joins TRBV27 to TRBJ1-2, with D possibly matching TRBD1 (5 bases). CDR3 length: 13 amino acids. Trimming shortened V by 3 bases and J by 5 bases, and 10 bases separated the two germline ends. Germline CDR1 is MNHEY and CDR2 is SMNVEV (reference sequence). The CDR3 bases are TGTGCCAGCAGTTTCCTGGGGGGATATGGCTACACCTTC. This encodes CASSFLGGYGYTF.

CDR3 sequence reads: CASNGRGDEPQHF. In DNA, the CDR3 is TGTGCCAGCAATGGCAGGGGGGACGAGCCCCAGCATTTT. The chain carries TRBV2 and TRBJ1-5, with 7 bases aligning to TRBD1. Trimming took 7 bases from V and 8 from J; bases not matched to a gene: 8. The CDR3 totals 13 residues. Germline loops: CDR1 SNHLY, CDR2 FYNNEI.

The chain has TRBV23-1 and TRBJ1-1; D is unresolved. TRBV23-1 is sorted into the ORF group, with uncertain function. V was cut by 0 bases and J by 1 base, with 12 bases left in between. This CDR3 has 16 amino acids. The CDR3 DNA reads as TGCGCCAGCAGTCAATCAGCGGAGGCCGGGAACACTGAAGCTTTCTTT. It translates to CASSQSAEAGNTEAFF.

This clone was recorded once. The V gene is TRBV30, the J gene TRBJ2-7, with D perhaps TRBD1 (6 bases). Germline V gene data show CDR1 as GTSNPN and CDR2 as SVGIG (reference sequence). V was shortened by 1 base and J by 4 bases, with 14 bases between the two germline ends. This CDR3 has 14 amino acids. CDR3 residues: CAWSARGSTYEQYF. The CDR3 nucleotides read TGTGCCTGGAGTGCTAGGGGGAGTACGTACGAGCAGTACTTC.

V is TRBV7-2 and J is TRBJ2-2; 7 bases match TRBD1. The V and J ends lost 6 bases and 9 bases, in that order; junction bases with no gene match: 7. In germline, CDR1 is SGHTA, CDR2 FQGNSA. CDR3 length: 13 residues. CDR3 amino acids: CASRPDRVRELFF. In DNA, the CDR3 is TGTGCCAGCAGACCCGACAGGGTCCGGGAGCTGTTTTTT.

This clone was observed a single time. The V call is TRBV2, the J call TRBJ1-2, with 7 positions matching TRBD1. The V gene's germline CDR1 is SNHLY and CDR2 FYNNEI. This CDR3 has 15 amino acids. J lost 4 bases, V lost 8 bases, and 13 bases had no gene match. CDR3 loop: CASDPEGQSFYGYTF. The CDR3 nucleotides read TGTGCCAGCGACCCAGAGGGACAGTCCTTCTATGGCTACACCTTC. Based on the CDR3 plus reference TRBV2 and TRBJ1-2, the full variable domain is EPEVTQTPSHQVTQMGQEVILRCVPISNHLYFYWYRQILGQKVEFLVSFYNNEISEKSEIFDDQFSVERPDGSNFTLKIRSTKLEDSAMYFCASDPEGQSFYGYTFGSGTRLTVV.

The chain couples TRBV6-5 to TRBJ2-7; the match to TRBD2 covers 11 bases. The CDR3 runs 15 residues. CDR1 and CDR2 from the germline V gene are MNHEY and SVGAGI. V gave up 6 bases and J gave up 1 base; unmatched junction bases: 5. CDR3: CASSPLAGASYEQYF. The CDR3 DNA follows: TGTGCCAGCAGCCCACTAGCGGGGGCTTCCTACGAGCAGTACTTC.

The CDR3 sequence: CASTPDRGNQPQHF. The CDR3 nucleotides are TGTGCCAGTACTCCTGACAGGGGTAATCAGCCCCAGCATTTT. This sequence joins TRBV19 and TRBJ1-5; 8 nucleotides line up with TRBD1. The CDR3 has 14 residues. The V gene's germline CDR1 is LNHDA and CDR2 SQIVND (reference sequence). J gave up 4 bases and V 7 bases, and 6 bases lay outside the gene matches.

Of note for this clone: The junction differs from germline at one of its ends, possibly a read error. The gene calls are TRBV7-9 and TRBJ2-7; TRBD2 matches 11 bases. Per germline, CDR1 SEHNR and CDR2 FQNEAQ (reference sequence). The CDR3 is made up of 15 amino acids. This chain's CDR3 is CSSSLTSGSLYEQYF. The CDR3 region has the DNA TGTTCCAGCAGTTTAACTAGCGGGAGTCTATACGAGCAGTACTTC. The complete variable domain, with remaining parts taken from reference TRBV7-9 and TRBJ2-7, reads DTGVSQNPRHKITKRGQNVTFRCDPISEHNRLYWYRQTLGQGPEFLTYFQNEAQLEKSRLLSDRFSAERPKGSFSTLEIQRTEQGDSAMYLCSSSLTSGSLYEQYFGPGTRLTVT.

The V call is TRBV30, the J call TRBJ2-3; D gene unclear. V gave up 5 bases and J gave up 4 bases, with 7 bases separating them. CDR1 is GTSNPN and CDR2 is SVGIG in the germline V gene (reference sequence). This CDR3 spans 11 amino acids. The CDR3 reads CAWAGSDTQYF. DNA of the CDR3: TGTGCCTGGGCCGGGTCAGATACGCAGTATTTT.

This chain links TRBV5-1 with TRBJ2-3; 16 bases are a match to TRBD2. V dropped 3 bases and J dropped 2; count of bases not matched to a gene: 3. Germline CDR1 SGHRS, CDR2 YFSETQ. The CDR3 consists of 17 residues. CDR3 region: CASSSGTSGRVTDTQYF. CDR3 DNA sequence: TGCGCCAGCAGCTCCGGGACTAGCGGGAGGGTCACAGATACGCAGTATTTT.

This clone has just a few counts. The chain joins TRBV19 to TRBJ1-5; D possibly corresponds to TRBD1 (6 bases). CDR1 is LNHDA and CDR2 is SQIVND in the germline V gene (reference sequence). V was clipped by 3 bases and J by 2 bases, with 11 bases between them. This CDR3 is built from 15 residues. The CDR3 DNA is TGTGCCAGTAGTATCAGGGGTCGGGGCAATCAGCCCCAGCATTTT. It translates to CASSIRGRGNQPQHF.

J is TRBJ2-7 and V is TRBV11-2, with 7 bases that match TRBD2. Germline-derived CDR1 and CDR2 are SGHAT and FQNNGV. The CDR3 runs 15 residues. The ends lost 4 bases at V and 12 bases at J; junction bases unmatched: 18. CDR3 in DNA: TGTGCCAGCAGCTCGGGCCCAGAGGGAGGGACCAGACGGTACTTC. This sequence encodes CASSSGPEGGTRRYF. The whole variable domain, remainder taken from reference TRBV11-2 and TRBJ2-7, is EAGVAQSPRYKIIEKRQSVAFWCNPISGHATLYWYQQILGQGPKLLIQFQNNGVVDDSQLPKDRFSAERLKGVDSTLKIQPAKLEDSAVYLCASSSGPEGGTRRYFGPGTRLTVT.

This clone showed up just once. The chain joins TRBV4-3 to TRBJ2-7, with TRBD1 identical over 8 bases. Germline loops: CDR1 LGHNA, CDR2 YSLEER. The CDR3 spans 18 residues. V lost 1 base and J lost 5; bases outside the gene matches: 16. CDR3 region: CASSQVGRNETGVNEQYF. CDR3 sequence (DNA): TGCGCCAGCAGCCAAGTTGGGAGAAACGAGACAGGGGTGAACGAGCAGTACTTC.

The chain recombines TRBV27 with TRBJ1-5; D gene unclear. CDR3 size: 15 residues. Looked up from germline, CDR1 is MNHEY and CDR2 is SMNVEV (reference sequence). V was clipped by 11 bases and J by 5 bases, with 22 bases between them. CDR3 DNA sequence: TGTGCCGTCAGCCCCGGTTCAGGTATCTATCAGCCCCAGCATTTT. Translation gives CAVSPGSGIYQPQHF.

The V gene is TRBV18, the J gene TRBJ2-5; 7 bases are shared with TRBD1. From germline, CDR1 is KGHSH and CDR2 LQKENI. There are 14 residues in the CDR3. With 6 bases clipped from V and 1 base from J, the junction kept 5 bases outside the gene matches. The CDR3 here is CASSRRDSQETQYF. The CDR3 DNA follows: TGTGCCAGCTCCCGCCGGGACAGCCAAGAGACCCAGTACTTC.

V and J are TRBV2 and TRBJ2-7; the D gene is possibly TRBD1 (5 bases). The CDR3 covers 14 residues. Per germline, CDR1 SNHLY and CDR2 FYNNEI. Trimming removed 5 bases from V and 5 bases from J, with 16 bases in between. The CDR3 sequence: CASSLRKGRDEQYF. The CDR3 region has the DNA TGTGCCAGCAGTCTAAGAAAGGGCAGGGACGAGCAGTACTTC.

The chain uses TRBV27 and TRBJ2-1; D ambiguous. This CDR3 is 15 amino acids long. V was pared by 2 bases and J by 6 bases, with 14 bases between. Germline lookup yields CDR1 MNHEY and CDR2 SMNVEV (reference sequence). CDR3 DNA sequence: TGTGCCAGCAGTTTAACTCCACTCTCCCCCAATGAGCAGTTCTTC. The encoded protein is CASSLTPLSPNEQFF.

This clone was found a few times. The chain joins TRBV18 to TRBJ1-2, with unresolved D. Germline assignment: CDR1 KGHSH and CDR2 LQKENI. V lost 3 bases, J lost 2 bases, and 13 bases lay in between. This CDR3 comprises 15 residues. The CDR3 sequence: CASSPSSGRNYGYTF. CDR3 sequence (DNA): TGTGCCAGCTCACCTAGTAGCGGACGGAACTATGGCTACACCTTC. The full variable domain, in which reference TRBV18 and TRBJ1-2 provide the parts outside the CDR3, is NAGVMQNPRHLVRRRGQEARLRCSPMKGHSHVYWYRQLPEEGLKFMVYLQKENIIDESGMPKERFSAEFPKEGPSILRIQQVVRGDSAAYFCASSPSSGRNYGYTFGSGTRLTVV.

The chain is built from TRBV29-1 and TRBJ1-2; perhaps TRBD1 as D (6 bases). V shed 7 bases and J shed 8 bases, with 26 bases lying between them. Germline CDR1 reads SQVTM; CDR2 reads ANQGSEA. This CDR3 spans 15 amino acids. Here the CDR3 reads CSALPGARGLGGYTF. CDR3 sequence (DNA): TGCAGCGCCCTCCCCGGGGCGCGGGGGCTTGGCGGCTACACCTTC. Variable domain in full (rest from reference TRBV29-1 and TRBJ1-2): SAVISQKPSRDICQRGTSLTIQCQVDSQVTMMFWYRQQPGQSLTLIATANQGSEATYESGFVIDKFPISRPNLTFSTLTVSNMSPEDSSIYLCSALPGARGLGGYTFGSGTRLTVV.